This TCR beta chain stems from a study of control samples from healthy donors and cancer patients. This CDR3 spans 15 amino acids. Germline V gives CDR1 MGHRA, CDR2 YSYEKL. Trimming stripped 4 bases from V and 0 bases from J, with 10 bases between. The data were produced by immunoSEQ multiplex PCR, yet TCRdb's version contains in-frame clones alone and is incomplete. This table lists under 200,000 clones. The V call is TRBV4-1, the J call TRBJ2-1; D not resolved. Sequencing used blood. The TCR sequence derives from a woman aged 25-40 years in good health. CDR3 protein: CASSPRESSYNEQFF. The CDR3, as DNA: TGCGCCAGCAGCCCCAGAGAGAGCTCCTACAATGAGCAGTTCTTC.